This TCR beta chain is from a study of blood T cell repertoires in COVID-19. Study summary: Samples came from the United States, Italy and Spain, spanning acute and convalescent COVID-19. The analysed material was cDNA or gDNA that came from T cells, B-cell-depleted T cells, or PBMCs.

V shed 7 bases and J 0 bases; nucleotides not matched to a gene: 7. Per the germline V gene, CDR1 is MDHEN and CDR2 is SYDVKM. The length of the CDR3 is 15 residues. Per the original data handling: Reference gene primers were amplified, and this amplification served to estimate nucleated cell counts. Profiled with immunoSEQ multiplex PCR; TCRdb holds only in-frame clones, not every one. That table is the source of V, J and clone size, and D and trimming were worked out from the DNA. The table lists about 100,000 clones, 65% to 80% of them singletons, with 1.5% to 2% in the top ten. In this sample, this clone turned up once.

This TCR came from a woman in her thirties or forties with acute or convalescent COVID-19. The sequenced material came from peripheral blood. The rearrangement joins TRBV28 to TRBJ2-7; TRBD2 matches at 9 bases. The CDR3 bases are TGTGCCAGCAATCAAGGCGGGGGGGTCTCCTACGAGCAGTACTTC. Encoded protein: CASNQGGGVSYEQYF. Drawing the rest from reference TRBV28 and TRBJ2-7, the complete variable domain is DVKVTQSSRYLVKRTGEKVFLECVQDMDHENMFWYRQDPGLGLRLIYFSYDVKMKEKGDIPEGYSVSREKKERFSLILESASTNQTSMYLCASNQGGGVSYEQYFGPGTRLTVT.